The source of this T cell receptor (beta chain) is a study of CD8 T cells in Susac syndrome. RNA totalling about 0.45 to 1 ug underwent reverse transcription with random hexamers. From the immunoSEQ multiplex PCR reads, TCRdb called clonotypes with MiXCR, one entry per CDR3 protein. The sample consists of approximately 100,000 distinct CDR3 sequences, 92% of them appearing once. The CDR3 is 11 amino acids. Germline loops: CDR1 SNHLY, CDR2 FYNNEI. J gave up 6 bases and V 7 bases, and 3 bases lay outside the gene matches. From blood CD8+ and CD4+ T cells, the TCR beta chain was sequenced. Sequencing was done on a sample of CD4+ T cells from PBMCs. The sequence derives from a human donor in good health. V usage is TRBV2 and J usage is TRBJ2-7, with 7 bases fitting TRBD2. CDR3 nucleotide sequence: TGTGCCAGCATGACTAGCTCCGAGCAGTACTTC. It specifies CASMTSSEQYF.